This T cell receptor (beta chain) is from a study of blood T cell repertoires in COVID-19. Study at large: Acute and convalescent COVID-19 specimens originated in the United States, Italy and Spain. In each case, the material was cDNA or gDNA derived from T cells, B-cell-depleted T cells, or PBMCs.

The length of the CDR3 is 14 residues. CDR1 and CDR2 from the germline V gene are LNHDA and SQIVND (reference sequence). V was pared by 9 bases and J by 2 bases, with 10 bases of the junction left unmatched. In the original analysis: Using reference gene primer amplification, nucleated cell counts were estimated. The table came from immunoSEQ multiplex PCR; TCRdb's copy has only in-frame clones and leaves some out. V, J and clone size were drawn from that table, and D and trimming were deduced from the DNA. The sample contains 300,000 or so clones, around 87% of which appear only once. Specimen: peripheral blood. This clonotype was sampled from a man aged 65-85 years with acute or convalescent COVID-19. The J gene is TRBJ2-7, the V gene TRBV19; 7 bases fit TRBD2. As DNA, the CDR3 is TGTGCCAGGGCGTGGGAGGGGATCCCCTACGAGCAGTACTTC. It yields the protein CARAWEGIPYEQYF.